What follows are 18 T cell receptor beta chains derived from one specimen sequenced in a study of T cells in Graves' hyperthyroidism and ophthalmopathy (dated by TCRdb to the late 2010s). The protocol used for the library was multiplex PCR. The sequencer was an Illumina HiSeq 2000. TCR beta CDR3 regions were amplified from RNA transcripts. The TCR CDR3 was subjected to a first round of RT-PCR using the HTBI primer set and the Qiagen OneStep RT-PCR kit. The public reads were reanalyzed by TCRdb: fastp trimming at Q25, MiXCR alignment, in-frame beta chains only. Each entry merges the rows of one CDR3 protein and shows their most common DNA and genes. This sample gives around 580,000 distinct CDR3 sequences in total; under 60% of them show up just once. Of the sample, approximately 7.5% is held by the ten largest clones. Sequencing was carried out using peripheral blood or thyroid tissue (not recorded which). The receptors here all came from a woman younger than 30 with Graves' hyperthyroidism.

This clonotype was detected many times. The rearrangement links TRBV7-3 to TRBJ2-2; D is unclear. The germline gives CDR1 SGHTA, CDR2 FQGTGA. The CDR3 is made up of 13 amino acids. V was clipped by 3 bases and J by 8 bases, with 10 bases between them. In DNA, the CDR3 is TGTGCCAGCAGCTTTGCCCCAAGGGGGGAGCTGTTTTTT. It encodes CASSFAPRGELFF.

This clonotype was picked up many times. The V call is TRBV5-1, the J call TRBJ2-5; D is possibly TRBD1 (5 bases). The CDR3 spans 15 residues. The ends were cut back, 4 bases at V and 0 bases at J, with 13 bases in the middle. Germline V gene sequence: CDR1 SGHRS, CDR2 YFSETQ. The CDR3 region has the DNA TGCGCCAGCAGCCCCGGTCTCAGGGACCAAGAGACCCAGTACTTC. Translating gives CASSPGLRDQETQYF.

The chain links TRBV7-3 to TRBJ2-2; tentatively, D is TRBD2 (5 bases). This CDR3 region has 15 residues. Trimming took off 6 bases at V and 3 bases at J, with 14 bases between the two ends. CDR1 SGHTA and CDR2 FQGTGA come from the germline V gene. The CDR3 here is CASRSGKVDTGELFF. CDR3 DNA sequence: TGTGCCAGCAGGTCCGGGAAGGTGGACACCGGGGAGCTGTTTTTT.

This clonotype was counted a few times. The rearrangement uses TRBV4-3 and TRBJ2-7; 8 bases agree with TRBD1. V was clipped by 1 base and J by 6 bases; unmatched bases: 8. In germline, CDR1 is LGHNA, CDR2 YSLEER. The length of the CDR3 is 15 residues. CDR3: CASSQVIQGAGEQYF. The CDR3 DNA reads as TGCGCCAGCAGCCAAGTCATCCAGGGGGCGGGCGAGCAGTACTTC.

This clonotype has only a few counts. The chain links TRBV6-5 to TRBJ1-4; 9 positions match TRBD1. CDR3 length: 14 amino acids. The ends lost 5 bases at V and 8 bases at J; junction bases unmatched: 6. In germline, CDR1 is MNHEY, CDR2 SVGAGI. This CDR3 is CASSTTGGEEKLFF. Written as DNA, the CDR3 is TGTGCCAGCAGTACGACAGGGGGAGAGGAAAAACTGTTTTTT.

The gene calls are TRBV4-2 and TRBJ2-2, with 13 bases that match TRBD2. CDR1 and CDR2 from the germline V gene are LGHNA and YNFKEQ. The V gene end was trimmed by 1 base and the J gene end by 4 bases; junction bases not matched to a gene: 12. The CDR3 totals 20 residues. The DNA of the CDR3 is TGTGCCAGCAGCCAAGTAGGACTAGCGGGAGTAGGAACCTTCACCGGGGAGCTGTTTTTT. Its protein is CASSQVGLAGVGTFTGELFF.

This chain uses TRBV5-1 with TRBJ1-5; no clear D. V lost 1 base and J lost 2, with 10 bases in between. This CDR3 comprises 15 residues. Germline V gives CDR1 SGHRS, CDR2 YFSETQ. The CDR3 is CASSLRARGNQPQHF. As DNA, the CDR3 is TGCGCCAGCAGCTTGCGGGCGCGGGGCAATCAGCCCCAGCATTTT.

This sequence joins TRBV6-4 and TRBJ1-1; 10 nucleotides align to TRBD1. Germline V gene lookup returns CDR1 MRHNA and CDR2 SNTAGT. The CDR3 length is 12 residues. V lost 11 bases to trimming and J lost 1 base; unmatched junction nucleotides: 1. CDR3 region: CAGQGENTEAFF. The CDR3, as DNA: TGTGCCGGACAGGGGGAGAACACTGAAGCTTTCTTT.

With regard to this clonotype: Just one base apart from a much larger clone, this may be a read error. This sequence joins TRBV28 and TRBJ1-1, with D hard to call. Trimming removed 7 bases at V and 7 bases at J, with 22 bases between. This CDR3 region has 15 residues. Germline assignment: CDR1 MDHEN and CDR2 SYDVKM. The CDR3 nucleotides are TGTGCCAGCACACCTCCTCCCGGGTCGCAACTTGAAGCTTTCTTT. Its translation is CASTPPPGSQLEAFF.

This clonotype was observed a few times. This chain connects TRBV6-2 or TRBV6-3 to TRBJ2-7; weak D call: TRBD2 (5 bases). CDR1 and CDR2 from the germline V gene are MNHEY and SVGEGT. The V end lost 4 bases, the J end lost 3 bases, and 10 bases lay between the germline ends. The CDR3 extends over 13 amino acids. The CDR3 bases are TGTGCCAGCAGTTCTACGAGGGTCTACGAGCAGTACTTC. It translates to CASSSTRVYEQYF.

The chain has TRBV10-3 and TRBJ2-1; 7 bases align to TRBD2. The trim removed 8 bases at V and 5 bases at J, leaving 6 bases unmatched. The CDR3 is made up of 13 amino acids. Germline V gene lookup returns CDR1 ENHRY and CDR2 SYGVKD. The CDR3 nucleotides read TGTGCCATCGGACTAGAGAGGAACAATGAGCAGTTCTTC. Its protein product is CAIGLERNNEQFF.

In its sample, this clonotype was seen a few times. The genes are TRBV2 and TRBJ2-3; 7 positions agree with TRBD1. Germline-derived CDR1 and CDR2 are SNHLY and FYNNEI. Trimming removed 4 bases from V and 1 base from J; junction bases left unmatched: 2. This CDR3 has 14 residues. The CDR3 loop is CASSVTGRTDTQYF. The DNA for the CDR3 is TGTGCCAGCAGTGTGACAGGGCGCACAGATACGCAGTATTTT.

The table lists this clonotype with many counts. V usage is TRBV2 and J usage is TRBJ1-1; D uncertain. The V gene's germline CDR1 is SNHLY and CDR2 FYNNEI. Trimming took off 9 bases at V and 0 bases at J, with 2 bases between the two ends. The CDR3 covers 10 residues. The chain's CDR3 is CARMNTEAFF. The DNA of the CDR3 is TGTGCCAGAATGAACACTGAAGCTTTCTTT.

This clonotype was seen only once. This sequence joins TRBV29-1 and TRBJ1-1, with a tentative D call TRBD1 (5 bases). Germline V gene lookup returns CDR1 SQVTM and CDR2 ANQGSEA. V lost 8 bases and J 5 bases, leaving 18 bases between the germline ends. The CDR3 contains 13 residues. CDR3 nucleotide sequence: TGCAGCAGTGAAGGGCCAGGGAGGACTGAAGCTTTCTTT. Protein product: CSSEGPGRTEAFF.

V usage is TRBV20-1 and J usage is TRBJ1-5; a weak D match, TRBD1 (6 bases). Between the trimmed V and J ends, which lost 6 bases and 5 bases, there was a span of 20 bases. Germline loops: CDR1 DFQATT, CDR2 SNEGSKA (reference sequence). This CDR3 is built from 15 residues. The chain's CDR3 is CSAPSGRGTDQPQHF. The CDR3 DNA is TGCAGTGCCCCATCCGGCAGGGGTACGGATCAGCCCCAGCATTTT.

This chain joins TRBV7-9 and TRBJ2-5; perhaps D is TRBD1 or TRBD2 (6 bases each). CDR3 length: 16 amino acids. Germline CDR1 and CDR2: SEHNR and FQNEAQ (reference sequence). The V end lost 7 bases, the J end lost 4 bases, and 22 bases lay between the germline ends. CDR3 coding DNA: TGTGCCAGCACCCAGGGACGTCTGGGGGGCAGAGAGACCCAGTACTTC. It is translated as CASTQGRLGGRETQYF.

This clonotype was detected ten times or more. The chain is built from TRBV20-1 and TRBJ1-6; 10 nucleotides line up with TRBD1. The CDR3 consists of 15 residues. CDR1 and CDR2 from the germline V gene are DFQATT and SNEGSKA (reference sequence). Germline trimming cut 7 bases from V and 1 base from J; bases unmatched to any gene: 4. In nucleotides, the CDR3 is TGCAGTGGAAGGGACAGGGGTTCCTATAATTCACCCCTCCACTTT. This translates into CSGRDRGSYNSPLHF.

This clonotype showed up just once. The chain recombines TRBV20-1 with TRBJ2-7, with 14 bases aligning to TRBD2. CDR1 DFQATT and CDR2 SNEGSKA come from the germline V gene (reference sequence). CDR3 length: 14 residues. V was pared by 6 bases and J by 7 bases, with 8 bases of the junction left unmatched. CDR3 DNA sequence: TGCAGTGCAGCCGGGACTAGCGGGAGAGATGAGCAGTACTTC. Protein: CSAAGTSGRDEQYF.